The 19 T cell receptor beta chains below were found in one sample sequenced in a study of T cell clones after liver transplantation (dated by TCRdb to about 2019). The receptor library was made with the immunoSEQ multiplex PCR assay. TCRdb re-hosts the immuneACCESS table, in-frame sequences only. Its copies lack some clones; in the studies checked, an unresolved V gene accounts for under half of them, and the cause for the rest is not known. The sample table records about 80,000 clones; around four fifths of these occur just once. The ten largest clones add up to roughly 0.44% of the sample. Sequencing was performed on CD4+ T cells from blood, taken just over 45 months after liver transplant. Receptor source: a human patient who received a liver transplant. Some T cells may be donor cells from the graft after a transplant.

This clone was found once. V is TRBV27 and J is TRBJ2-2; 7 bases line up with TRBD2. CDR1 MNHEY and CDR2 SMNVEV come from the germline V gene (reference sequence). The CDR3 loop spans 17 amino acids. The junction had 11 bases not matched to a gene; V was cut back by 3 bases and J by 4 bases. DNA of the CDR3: TGTGCCAGCAGTTTCTGGCGGGCGGGAGAGGGCACCGGGGAGCTGTTTTTT. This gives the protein CASSFWRAGEGTGELFF.

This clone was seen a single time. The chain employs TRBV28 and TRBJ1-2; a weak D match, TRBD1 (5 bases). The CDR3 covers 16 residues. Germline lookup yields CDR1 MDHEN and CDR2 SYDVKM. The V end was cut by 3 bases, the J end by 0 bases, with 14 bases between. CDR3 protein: CASSFSGRTSNYGYTF. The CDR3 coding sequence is TGTGCCAGCAGTTTTTCGGGACGTACCTCTAACTATGGCTACACCTTC.

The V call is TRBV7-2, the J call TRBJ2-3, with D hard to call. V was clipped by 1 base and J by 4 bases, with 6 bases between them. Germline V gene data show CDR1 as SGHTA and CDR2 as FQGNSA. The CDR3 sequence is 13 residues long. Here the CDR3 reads CASSLGVPDTQYF. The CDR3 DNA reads TGTGCCAGCAGCTTAGGGGTCCCAGATACGCAGTATTTT. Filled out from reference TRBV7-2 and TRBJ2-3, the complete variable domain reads GAGVSQSPSNKVTEKGKDVELRCDPISGHTALYWYRQSLGQGLEFLIYFQGNSAPDKSGLPSDRFSAERTGGSVSTLTIQRTQQEDSAVYLCASSLGVPDTQYFGPGTRLTVL.

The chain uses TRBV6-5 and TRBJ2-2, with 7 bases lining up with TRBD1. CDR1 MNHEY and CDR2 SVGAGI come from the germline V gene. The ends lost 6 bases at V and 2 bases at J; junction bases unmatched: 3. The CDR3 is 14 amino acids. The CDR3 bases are TGTGCCAGCAGGAGACAGGGTAACACCGGGGAGCTGTTTTTT. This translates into CASRRQGNTGELFF.

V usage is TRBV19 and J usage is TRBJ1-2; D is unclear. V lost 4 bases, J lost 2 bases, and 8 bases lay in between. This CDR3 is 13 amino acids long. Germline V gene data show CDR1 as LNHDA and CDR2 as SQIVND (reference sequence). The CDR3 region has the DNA TGTGCCAGTAGTAGGGCACGAAACTATGGCTACACCTTC. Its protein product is CASSRARNYGYTF.

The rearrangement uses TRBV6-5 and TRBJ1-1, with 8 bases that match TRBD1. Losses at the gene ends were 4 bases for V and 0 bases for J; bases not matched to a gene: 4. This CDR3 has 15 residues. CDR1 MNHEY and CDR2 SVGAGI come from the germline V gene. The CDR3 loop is CASSSQGALNTEAFF. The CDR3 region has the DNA TGTGCCAGCAGTTCGCAGGGGGCCCTGAACACTGAAGCTTTCTTT.

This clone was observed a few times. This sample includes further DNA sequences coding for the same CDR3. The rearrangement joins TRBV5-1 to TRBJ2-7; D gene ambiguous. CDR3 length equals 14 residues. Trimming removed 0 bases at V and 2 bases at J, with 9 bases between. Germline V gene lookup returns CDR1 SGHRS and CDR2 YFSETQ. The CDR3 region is CASSLVVSPYEQYF. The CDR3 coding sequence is TGCGCCAGCAGCTTGGTAGTTTCTCCCTACGAGCAGTACTTC.

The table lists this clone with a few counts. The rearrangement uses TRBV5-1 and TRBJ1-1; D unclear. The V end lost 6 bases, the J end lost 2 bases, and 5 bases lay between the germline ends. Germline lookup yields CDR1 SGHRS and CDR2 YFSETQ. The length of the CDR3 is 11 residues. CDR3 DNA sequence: TGCGCCAGCAAAACCAACACTGAAGCTTTCTTT. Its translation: CASKTNTEAFF. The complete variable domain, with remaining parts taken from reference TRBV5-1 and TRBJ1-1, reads KAGVTQTPRYLIKTRGQQVTLSCSPISGHRSVSWYQQTPGQGLQFLFEYFSETQRNKGNFPGRFSGRQFSNSRSEMNVSTLELGDSALYLCASKTNTEAFFGQGTRLTVV.

CDR3 nucleotides: TGCAGCGTATCGGACAGGGGAGGCTATGGCTACACCTTC. Amino acids: CSVSDRGGYGYTF. The chain uses TRBV29-1 and TRBJ1-2; TRBD1 matches at 9 bases. V dropped 6 bases and J dropped 4; count of bases not matched to a gene: 6. There are 13 residues in the CDR3. Germline CDR1 SQVTM, CDR2 ANQGSEA.

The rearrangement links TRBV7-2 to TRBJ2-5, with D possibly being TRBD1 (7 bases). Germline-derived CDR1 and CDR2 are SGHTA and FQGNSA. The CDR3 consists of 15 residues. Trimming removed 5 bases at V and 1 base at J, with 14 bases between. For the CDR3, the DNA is TGTGCCAGCAGCACAGGAGGGACAGTCCAAGAGACCCAGTACTTC. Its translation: CASSTGGTVQETQYF.

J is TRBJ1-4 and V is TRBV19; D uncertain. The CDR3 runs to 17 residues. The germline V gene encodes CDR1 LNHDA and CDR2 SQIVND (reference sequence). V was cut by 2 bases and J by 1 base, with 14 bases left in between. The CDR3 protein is CASSISEGVVTNEKLFF. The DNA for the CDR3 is TGTGCCAGTAGTATATCAGAGGGAGTGGTAACTAATGAAAAACTGTTTTTT. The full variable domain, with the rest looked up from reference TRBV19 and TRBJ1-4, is DGGITQSPKYLFRKEGQNVTLSCEQNLNHDAMYWYRQDPGQGLRLIYYSQIVNDFQKGDIAEGYSVSREKKESFPLTVTSAQKNPTAFYLCASSISEGVVTNEKLFFGSGTQLSVL.

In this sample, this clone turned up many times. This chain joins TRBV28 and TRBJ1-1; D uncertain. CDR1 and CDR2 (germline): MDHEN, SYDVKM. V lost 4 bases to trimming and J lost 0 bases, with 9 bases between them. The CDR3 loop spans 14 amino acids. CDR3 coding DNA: TGTGCCAGCAGTTACCGAAGGATGAACACTGAAGCTTTCTTT. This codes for CASSYRRMNTEAFF.

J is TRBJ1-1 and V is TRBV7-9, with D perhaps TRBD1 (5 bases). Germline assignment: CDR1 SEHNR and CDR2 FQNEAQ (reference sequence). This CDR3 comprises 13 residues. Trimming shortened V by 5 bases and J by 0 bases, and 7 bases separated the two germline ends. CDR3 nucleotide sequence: TGTGCCAGCAGCCCGACAGTGAACACTGAAGCTTTCTTT. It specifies CASSPTVNTEAFF.

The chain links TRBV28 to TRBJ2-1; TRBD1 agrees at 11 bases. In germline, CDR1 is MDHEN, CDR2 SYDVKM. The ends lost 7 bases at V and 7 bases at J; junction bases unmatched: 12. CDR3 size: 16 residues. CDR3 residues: CASTPGGQGVRNEQFF. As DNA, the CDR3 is TGTGCCAGCACCCCCGGGGGACAGGGGGTTAGGAATGAGCAGTTCTTC. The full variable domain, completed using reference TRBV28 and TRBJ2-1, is DVKVTQSSRYLVKRTGEKVFLECVQDMDHENMFWYRQDPGLGLRLIYFSYDVKMKEKGDIPEGYSVSREKKERFSLILESASTNQTSMYLCASTPGGQGVRNEQFFGPGTRLTVL.

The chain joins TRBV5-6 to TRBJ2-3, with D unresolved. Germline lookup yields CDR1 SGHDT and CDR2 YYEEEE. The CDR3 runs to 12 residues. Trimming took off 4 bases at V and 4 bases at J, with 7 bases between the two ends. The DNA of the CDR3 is TGTGCCAGCAGCCCATCGCCAGATACGCAGTATTTT. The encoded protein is CASSPSPDTQYF.

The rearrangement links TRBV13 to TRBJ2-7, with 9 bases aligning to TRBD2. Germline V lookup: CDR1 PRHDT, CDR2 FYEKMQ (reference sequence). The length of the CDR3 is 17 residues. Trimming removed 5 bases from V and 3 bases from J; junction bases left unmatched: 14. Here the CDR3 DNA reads TGTGCCAGCAGCGCCCGAATTAGCGGGAGATCCGACTACGAGCAGTACTTC. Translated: CASSARISGRSDYEQYF.

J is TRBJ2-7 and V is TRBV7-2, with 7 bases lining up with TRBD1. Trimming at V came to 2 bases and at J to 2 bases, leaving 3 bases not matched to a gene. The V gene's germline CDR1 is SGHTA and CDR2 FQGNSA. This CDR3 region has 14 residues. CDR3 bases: TGTGCCAGCAGCTTAAGACAGGGCCCCTACGAGCAGTACTTC. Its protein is CASSLRQGPYEQYF.

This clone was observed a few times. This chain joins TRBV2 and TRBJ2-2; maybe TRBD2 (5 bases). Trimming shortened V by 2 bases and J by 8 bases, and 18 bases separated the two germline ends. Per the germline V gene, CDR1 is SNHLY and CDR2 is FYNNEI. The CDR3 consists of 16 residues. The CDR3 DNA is TGTGCCAGCAGTGAAAATGTTGGGCTAGGAGGTGGGGAGCTGTTTTTT. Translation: CASSENVGLGGGELFF.

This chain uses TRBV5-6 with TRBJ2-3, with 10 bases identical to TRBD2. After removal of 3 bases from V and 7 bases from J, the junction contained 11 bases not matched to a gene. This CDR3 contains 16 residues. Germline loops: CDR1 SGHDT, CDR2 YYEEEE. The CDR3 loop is CASSYRNSGRSYTQYF. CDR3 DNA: TGTGCCAGCAGCTACCGCAATAGCGGGAGGTCGTATACGCAGTATTTT.